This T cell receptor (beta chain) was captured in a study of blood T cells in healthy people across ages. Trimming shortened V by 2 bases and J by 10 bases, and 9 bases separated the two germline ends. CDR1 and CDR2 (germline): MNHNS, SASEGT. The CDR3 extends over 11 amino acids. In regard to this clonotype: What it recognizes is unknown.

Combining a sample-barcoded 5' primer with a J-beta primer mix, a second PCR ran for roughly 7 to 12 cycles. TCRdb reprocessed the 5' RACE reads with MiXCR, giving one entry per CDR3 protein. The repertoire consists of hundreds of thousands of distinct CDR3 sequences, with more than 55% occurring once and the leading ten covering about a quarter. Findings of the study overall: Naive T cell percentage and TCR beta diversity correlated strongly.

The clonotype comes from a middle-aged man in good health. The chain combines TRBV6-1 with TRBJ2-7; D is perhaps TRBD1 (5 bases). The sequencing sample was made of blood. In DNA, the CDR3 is TGTGCCAGCAGTGAACTACAGGTCCAGTACTTC. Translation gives CASSELQVQYF.